This TCR beta chain comes out of a study of T cell changes during pregnancy in multiple sclerosis (dated by TCRdb to between 2018 and 2020). Regarding the study in general: Changes in the T cell repertoire over the course of pregnancy were examined in this study in women with multiple sclerosis.

Receptor amplification or capture employed the immunoSEQ multiplex PCR assay. TCRdb's version of the immuneACCESS table is confined to in-frame rearrangements and falls short of the full clone set. An unresolved V gene accounts for under half of the shortfall where checked; the remainder is of unknown origin. This sample is represented by about 40,000 clones; about 90% of them were singletons. The leading ten clones occupy 0.75% to 1% of the sample. As regards this clone: No cognate antigen has been identified for it. Per-nucleotide qualities are absent, and no much larger clonotype sits a single base away.

The CDR3 sequence holds 14 residues, the cysteine and phenylalanine included. Only the CDR3 portion is preserved as DNA: 42 bases, with reading frame beginning at the first base. V is shortened by 2 bases, J by 2 bases, and the region joining them spans 10 bases. The germline V gene encodes CDR1 SGHRS and CDR2 YFSETQ. The sequence derives from a female donor with multiple sclerosis, enrolled in a pregnancy study. The sequencing here drew on CD4+ T cells from peripheral blood mononuclear cells, taken after pregnancy. The chain was built from TRBV5-1 and TRBJ1-1; there is no confident call for the D gene. In nucleotide form, the sequence is TGCGCCAGCAGCTTCTCTCCCAGTAACACTGAAGCTTTCTTT. Its amino acids are CASSFSPSNTEAFF. Beyond the CDR3, the reference TRBV5-1 and TRBJ1-1 genes provide the residues; the full variable domain reads: KAGVTQTPRYLIKTRGQQVTLSCSPISGHRSVSWYQQTPGQGLQFLFEYFSETQRNKGNFPGRFSGRQFSNSRSEMNVSTLELGDSALYLCASSFSPSNTEAFFGQGTRLTVV.